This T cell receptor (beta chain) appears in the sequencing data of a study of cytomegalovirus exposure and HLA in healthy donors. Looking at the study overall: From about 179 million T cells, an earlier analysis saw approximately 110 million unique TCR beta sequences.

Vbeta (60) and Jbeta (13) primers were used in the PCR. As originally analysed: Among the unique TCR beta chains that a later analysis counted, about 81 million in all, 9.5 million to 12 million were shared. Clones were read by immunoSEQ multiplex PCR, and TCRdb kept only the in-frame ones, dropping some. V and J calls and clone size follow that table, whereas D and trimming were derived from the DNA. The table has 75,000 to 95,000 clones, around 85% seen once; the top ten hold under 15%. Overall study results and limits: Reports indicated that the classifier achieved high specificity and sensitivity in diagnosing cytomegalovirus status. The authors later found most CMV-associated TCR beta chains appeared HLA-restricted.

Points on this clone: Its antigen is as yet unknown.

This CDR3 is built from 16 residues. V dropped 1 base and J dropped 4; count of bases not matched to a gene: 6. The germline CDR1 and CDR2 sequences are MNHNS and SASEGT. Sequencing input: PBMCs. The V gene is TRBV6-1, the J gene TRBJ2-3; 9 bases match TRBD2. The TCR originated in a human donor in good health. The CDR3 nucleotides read TGTGCCAGCAGTGAAGTTGGCGGGGGGGCCCCAGATACGCAGTATTTT. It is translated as CASSEVGGGAPDTQYF.